This T cell receptor (beta chain) emerged from a study of cytomegalovirus exposure and HLA in healthy donors. Study background: A preliminary data release comprised 70 million to 95 million unique TCRs obtained from HLA-typed donors. Overall study results and limits: TCR beta chains numbering some 150 were designated cytomegalovirus-associated.

About this clone itself: What it binds is not known.

PCR employed 60 Vbeta and 13 Jbeta primers. Here immunoSEQ multiplex PCR was the method, and the copy in TCRdb shows in-frame clones only, minus some. This table holds 150,000 to 160,000 clones, under 85% found once. V shed 1 base and J shed 3 bases, with 13 bases lying between them. Germline V gene lookup returns CDR1 SGHRS and CDR2 YFSETQ. The length of the CDR3 is 15 residues. Each donor was nominally healthy when sampled (though unrecorded immune exposures were likely). The sample taken for sequencing was PBMCs. The source is a man younger than 35 in good health and CMV-seronegative. V and J are TRBV5-1 and TRBJ1-1; D possibly corresponds to TRBD1 (5 bases). The CDR3 nucleotides read TGCGCCAGCAGCTTGCCTCAGGGTCTCGACACTGAAGCTTTCTTT. This codes for CASSLPQGLDTEAFF.